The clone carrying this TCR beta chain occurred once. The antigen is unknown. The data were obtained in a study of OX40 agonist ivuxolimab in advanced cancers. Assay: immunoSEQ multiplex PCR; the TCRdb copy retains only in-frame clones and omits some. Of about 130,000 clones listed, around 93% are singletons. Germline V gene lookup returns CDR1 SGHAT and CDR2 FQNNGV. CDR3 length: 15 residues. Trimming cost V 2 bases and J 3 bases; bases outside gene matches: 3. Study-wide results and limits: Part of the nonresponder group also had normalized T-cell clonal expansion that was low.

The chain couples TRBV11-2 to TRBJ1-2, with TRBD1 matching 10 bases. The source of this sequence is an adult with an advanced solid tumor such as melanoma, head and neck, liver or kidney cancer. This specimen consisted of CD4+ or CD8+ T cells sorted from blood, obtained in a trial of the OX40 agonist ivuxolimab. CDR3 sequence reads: CASSLPGQGYYGYTF. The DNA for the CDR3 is TGTGCCAGCAGCTTACCGGGACAGGGGTACTATGGCTACACCTTC.